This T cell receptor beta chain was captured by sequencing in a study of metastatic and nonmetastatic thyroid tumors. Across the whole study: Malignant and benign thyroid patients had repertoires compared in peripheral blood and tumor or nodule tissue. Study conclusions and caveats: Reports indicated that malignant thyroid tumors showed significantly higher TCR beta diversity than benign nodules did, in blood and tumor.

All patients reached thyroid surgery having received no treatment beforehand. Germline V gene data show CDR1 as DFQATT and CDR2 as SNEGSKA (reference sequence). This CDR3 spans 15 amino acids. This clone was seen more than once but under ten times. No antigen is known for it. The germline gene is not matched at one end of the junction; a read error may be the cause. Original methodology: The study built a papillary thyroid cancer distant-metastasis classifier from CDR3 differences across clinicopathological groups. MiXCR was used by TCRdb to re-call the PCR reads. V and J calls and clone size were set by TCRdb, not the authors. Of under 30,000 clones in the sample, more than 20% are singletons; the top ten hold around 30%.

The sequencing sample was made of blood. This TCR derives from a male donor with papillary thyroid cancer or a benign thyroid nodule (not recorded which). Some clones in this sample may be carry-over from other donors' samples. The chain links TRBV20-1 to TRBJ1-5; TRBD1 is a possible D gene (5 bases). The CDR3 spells CSGRPPGQENLPQHF. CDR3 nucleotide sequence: TGCAGTGGTAGGCCTCCGGGGCAGGAGAATCTGCCCCAGCATTTT.